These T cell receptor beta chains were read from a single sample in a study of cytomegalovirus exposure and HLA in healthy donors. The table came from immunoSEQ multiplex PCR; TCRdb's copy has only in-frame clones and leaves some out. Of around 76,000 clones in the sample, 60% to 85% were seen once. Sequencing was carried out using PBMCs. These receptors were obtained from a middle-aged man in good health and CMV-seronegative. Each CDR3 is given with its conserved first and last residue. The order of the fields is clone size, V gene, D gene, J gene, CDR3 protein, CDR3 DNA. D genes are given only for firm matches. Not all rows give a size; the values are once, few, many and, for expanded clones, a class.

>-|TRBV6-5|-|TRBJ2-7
CASTLGHNYEQYF
TGTGCCAGCACCCTCGGACATAACTACGAGCAGTACTTC
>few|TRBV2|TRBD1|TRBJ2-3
CASRDRGDTQYF
TGTGCCAGCAGAGACAGGGGGGATACGCAGTATTTT
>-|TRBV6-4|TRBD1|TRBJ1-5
CASSFLYRDREASGNQPQHF
TGTGCCAGCAGTTTTCTATACCGGGACAGGGAAGCCTCCGGCAATCAGCCCCAGCATTTT
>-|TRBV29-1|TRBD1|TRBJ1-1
CSVHRGVNTEAFF
TGCAGCGTTCACAGGGGGGTGAACACTGAAGCTTTCTTT
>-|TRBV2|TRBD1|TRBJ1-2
CASRATGTAYGYTF
TGTGCCAGCAGAGCCACCGGGACAGCTTATGGCTACACCTTC
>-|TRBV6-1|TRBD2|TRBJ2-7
CASSEVGRGTYEQYF
TGTGCCAGCAGTGAAGTAGGGAGGGGCACCTACGAGCAGTACTTC
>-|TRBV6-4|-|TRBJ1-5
CASREGTLYQPQHF
TGTGCCAGCAGAGAAGGGACACTCTATCAGCCCCAGCATTTT
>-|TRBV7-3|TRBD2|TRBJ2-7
CASSVTGTSGNYEQYF
TGTGCCAGCAGCGTTACCGGGACTAGCGGGAACTACGAGCAGTACTTC
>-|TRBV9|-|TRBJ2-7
CASSVGAGYEQYF
TGTGCCAGCAGCGTAGGCGCAGGCTACGAGCAGTACTTC
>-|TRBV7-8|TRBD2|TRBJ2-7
CASSFRTSGNHEQYF
TGTGCCAGCAGCTTTCGGACTAGCGGGAACCACGAGCAGTACTTC
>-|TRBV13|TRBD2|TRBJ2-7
CASSLRPGRREQYF
TGTGCCAGCAGCTTAAGACCCGGGAGGCGCGAGCAGTACTTC
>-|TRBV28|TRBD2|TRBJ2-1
CASSFAGGFYNEQFF
TGTGCCAGCAGTTTCGCGGGAGGGTTTTACAATGAGCAGTTCTTC
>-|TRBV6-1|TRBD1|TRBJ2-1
CATGTEAYNEQFF
TGTGCCACCGGGACAGAAGCCTACAATGAGCAGTTCTTC
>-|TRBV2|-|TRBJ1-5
CASSDRAGEQPQHF
TGTGCCAGCAGTGATCGGGCAGGGGAACAGCCCCAGCATTTT
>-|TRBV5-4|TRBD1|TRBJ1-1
CASALTGPNTEAFF
TGTGCCAGCGCATTGACAGGGCCGAACACTGAAGCTTTCTTT
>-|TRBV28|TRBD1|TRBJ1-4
CASSLGQANEKLFF
TGTGCCAGCAGTTTAGGACAGGCTAATGAAAAACTGTTTTTT
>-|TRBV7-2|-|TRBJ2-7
CASSLPSSYEQYF
TGTGCCAGCAGCCTCCCGAGCTCCTACGAGCAGTACTTC
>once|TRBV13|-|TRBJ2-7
CASSSASGTPHYEQYF
TGTGCCAGCAGCTCCGCCTCCGGGACTCCACACTACGAGCAGTACTTC
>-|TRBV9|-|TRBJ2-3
CASSVEGAASTDTQYF
TGTGCCAGCAGCGTGGAGGGGGCGGCTAGCACAGATACGCAGTATTTT
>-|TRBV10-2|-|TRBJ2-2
CASSETGTGELFF
TGCGCCAGCAGTGAAACGGGCACCGGGGAGCTGTTTTTT
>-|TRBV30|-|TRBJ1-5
CAWARQSNQPQHF
TGTGCCTGGGCTCGACAGAGCAATCAGCCCCAGCATTTT
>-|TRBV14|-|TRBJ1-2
CASSPVQGSYGYTF
TGTGCCAGCAGCCCCGTGCAGGGGTCCTATGGCTACACCTTC
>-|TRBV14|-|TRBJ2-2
CASSQVVGRELFF
TGTGCCAGCAGCCAAGTTGTCGGGAGGGAGCTGTTTTTT
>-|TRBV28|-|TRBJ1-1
CASSLQFGVGRTEAFF
TGTGCCAGCAGTTTACAGTTTGGAGTAGGTAGGACTGAAGCTTTCTTT
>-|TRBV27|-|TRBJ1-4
CASSPGLLKGEKLFF
TGTGCCAGCAGTCCCGGCCTACTTAAGGGGGAAAAACTGTTTTTT
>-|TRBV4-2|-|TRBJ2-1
CASSFEISYNEQFF
TGTGCCAGCAGTTTCGAGATCTCCTACAATGAGCAGTTCTTC
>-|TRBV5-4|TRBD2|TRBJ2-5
CASSPDSSGSETQYF
TGTGCCAGCAGCCCCGACTCGAGCGGGAGTGAGACCCAGTACTTC
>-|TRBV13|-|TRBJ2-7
CASSLGVRTYEQYF
TGTGCCAGCAGCTTAGGAGTCAGGACCTACGAGCAGTACTTC